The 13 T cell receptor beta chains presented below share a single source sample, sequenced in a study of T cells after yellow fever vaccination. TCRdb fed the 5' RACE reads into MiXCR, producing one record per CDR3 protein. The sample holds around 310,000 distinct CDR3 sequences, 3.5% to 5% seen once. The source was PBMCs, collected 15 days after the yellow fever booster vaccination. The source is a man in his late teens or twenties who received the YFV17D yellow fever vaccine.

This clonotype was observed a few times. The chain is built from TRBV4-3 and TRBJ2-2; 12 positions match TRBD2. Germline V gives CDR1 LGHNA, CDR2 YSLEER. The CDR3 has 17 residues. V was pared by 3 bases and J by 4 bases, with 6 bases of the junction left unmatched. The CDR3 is CASSHSGTSGSTGELFF. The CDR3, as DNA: TGCGCCAGCAGCCACTCCGGGACTAGCGGGTCCACCGGGGAGCTGTTTTTT.

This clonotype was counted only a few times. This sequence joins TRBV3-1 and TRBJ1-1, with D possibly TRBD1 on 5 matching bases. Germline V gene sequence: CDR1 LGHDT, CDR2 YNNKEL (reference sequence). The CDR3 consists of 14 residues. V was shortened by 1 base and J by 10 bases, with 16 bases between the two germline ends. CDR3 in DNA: TGTGCCAGCAGCCAAGCGGGACTGCCGGCGGCAGCTTTCTTT. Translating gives CASSQAGLPAAAFF.

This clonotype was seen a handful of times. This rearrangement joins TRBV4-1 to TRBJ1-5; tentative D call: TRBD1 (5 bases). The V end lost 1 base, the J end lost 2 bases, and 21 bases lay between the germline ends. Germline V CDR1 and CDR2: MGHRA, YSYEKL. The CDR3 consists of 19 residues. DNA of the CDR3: TGCGCCAGCAGCCAAGTAAGAACCCAGGGTTTTCGAGGCAATCAGCCCCAGCATTTT. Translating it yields CASSQVRTQGFRGNQPQHF.

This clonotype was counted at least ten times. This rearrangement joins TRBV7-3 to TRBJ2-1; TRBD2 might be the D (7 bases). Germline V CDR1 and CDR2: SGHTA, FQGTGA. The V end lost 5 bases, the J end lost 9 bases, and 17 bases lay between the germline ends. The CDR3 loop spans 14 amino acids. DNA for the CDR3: TGTGCCAGCAGCCAAAATGGGGGGGACATTGAGCAGTTCTTC. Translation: CASSQNGGDIEQFF.

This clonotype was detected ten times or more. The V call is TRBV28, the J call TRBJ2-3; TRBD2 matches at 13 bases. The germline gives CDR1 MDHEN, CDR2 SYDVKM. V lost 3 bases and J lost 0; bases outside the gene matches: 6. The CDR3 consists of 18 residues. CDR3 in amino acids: CASSFGLAGDSSTDTQYF. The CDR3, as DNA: TGTGCCAGCAGTTTTGGACTAGCGGGGGACTCTAGCACAGATACGCAGTATTTT.

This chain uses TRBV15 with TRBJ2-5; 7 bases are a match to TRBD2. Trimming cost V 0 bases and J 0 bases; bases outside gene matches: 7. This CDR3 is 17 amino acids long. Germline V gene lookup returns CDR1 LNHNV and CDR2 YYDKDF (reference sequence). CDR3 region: CATSRDPGGRYQETQYF. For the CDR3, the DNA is TGTGCCACCAGCAGAGATCCCGGGGGGAGGTACCAAGAGACCCAGTACTTC.

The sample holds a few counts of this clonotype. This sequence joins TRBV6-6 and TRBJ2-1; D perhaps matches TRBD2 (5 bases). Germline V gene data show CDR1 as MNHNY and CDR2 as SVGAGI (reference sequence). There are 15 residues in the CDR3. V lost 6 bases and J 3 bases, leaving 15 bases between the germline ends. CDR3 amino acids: CASSLGGRNYNEQFF. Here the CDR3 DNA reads TGTGCCAGCAGCCTCGGAGGACGCAACTACAATGAGCAGTTCTTC.

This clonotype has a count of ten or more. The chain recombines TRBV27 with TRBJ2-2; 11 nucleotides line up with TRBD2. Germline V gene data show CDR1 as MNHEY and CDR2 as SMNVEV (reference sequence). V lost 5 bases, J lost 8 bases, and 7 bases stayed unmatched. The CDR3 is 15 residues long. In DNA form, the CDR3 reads TGTGCCAGCAGTCCCCTTAGCGGGGGGGCTGGGGAGCTGTTTTTT. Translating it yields CASSPLSGGAGELFF.

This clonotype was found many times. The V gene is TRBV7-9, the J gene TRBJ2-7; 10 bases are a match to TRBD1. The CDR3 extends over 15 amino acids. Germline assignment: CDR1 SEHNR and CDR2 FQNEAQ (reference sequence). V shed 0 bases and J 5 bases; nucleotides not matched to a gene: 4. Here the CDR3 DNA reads TGTGCCAGCAGCTTAGCCCTCGGGACAGGGGACGAGCAGTACGTC. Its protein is CASSLALGTGDEQYV.

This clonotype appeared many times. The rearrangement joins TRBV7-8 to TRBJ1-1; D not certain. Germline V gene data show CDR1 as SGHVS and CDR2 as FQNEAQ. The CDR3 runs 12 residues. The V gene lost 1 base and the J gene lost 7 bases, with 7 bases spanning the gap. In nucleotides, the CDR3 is TGTGCCAGCAGCTTAGAAGGGAATGAAGCTTTCTTT. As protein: CASSLEGNEAFF.

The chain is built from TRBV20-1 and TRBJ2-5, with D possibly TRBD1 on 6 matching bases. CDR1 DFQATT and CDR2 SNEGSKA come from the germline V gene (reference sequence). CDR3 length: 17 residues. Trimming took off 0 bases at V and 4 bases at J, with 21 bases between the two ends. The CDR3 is CSARESVRSGRGETQYF. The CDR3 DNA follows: TGCAGTGCTAGAGAGAGTGTGCGTTCGGGCAGGGGAGAGACCCAGTACTTC.

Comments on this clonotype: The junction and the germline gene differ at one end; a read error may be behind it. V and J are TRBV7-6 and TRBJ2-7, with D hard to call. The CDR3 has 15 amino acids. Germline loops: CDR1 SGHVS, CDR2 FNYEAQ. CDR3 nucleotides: TGTGCCAGCAGCCCTAAGGCGGATTTTACCTACGGGCAGTACTTC. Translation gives CASSPKADFTYGQYF. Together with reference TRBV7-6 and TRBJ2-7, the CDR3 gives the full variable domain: GAGVSQSPRYKVTKRGQDVALRCDPISGHVSLYWYRQALGQGPEFLTYFNYEAQQDKSGLPNDRFSAERPEGSISTLTIQRTEQRDSAMYRCASSPKADFTYGQYFGPGTRLTVT.

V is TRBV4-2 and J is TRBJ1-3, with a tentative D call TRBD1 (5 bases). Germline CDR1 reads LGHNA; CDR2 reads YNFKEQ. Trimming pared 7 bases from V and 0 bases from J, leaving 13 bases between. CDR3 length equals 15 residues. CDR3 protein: CASTTSTVSGNTIYF. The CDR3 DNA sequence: TGTGCCAGCACCACCTCGACAGTCTCTGGAAACACCATATATTTT.